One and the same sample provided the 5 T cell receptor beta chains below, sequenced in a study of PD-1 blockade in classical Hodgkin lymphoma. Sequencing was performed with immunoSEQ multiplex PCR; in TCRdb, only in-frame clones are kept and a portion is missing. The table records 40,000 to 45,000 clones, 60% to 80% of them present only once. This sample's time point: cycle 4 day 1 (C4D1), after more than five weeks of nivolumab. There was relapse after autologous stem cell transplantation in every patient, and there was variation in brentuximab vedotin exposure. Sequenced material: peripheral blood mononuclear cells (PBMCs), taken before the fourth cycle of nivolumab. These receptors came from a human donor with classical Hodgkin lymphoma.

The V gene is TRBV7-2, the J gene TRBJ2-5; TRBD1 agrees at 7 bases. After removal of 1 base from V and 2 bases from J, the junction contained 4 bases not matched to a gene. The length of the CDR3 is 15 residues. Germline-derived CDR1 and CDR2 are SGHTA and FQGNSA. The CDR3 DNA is TGTGCCAGCAGCTTAGGGGACAGCTCACAAGAGACCCAGTACTTC. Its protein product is CASSLGDSSQETQYF.

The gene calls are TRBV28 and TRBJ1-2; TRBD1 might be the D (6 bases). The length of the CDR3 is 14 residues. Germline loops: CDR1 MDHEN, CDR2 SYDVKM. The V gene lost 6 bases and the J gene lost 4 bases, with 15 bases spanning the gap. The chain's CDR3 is CASRLSGAVYGYTF. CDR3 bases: TGTGCCAGCAGGCTTTCGGGGGCAGTCTATGGCTACACCTTC.

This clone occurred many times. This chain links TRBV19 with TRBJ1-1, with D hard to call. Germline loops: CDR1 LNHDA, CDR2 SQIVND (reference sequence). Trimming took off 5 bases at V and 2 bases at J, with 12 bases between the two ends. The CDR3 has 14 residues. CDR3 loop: CASSPSVGNTEAFF. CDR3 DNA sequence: TGTGCCAGTAGTCCGTCGGTGGGTAACACTGAAGCTTTCTTT.

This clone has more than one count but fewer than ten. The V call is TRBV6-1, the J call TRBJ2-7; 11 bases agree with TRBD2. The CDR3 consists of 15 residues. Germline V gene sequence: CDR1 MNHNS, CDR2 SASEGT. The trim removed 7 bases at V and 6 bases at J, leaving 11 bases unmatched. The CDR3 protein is CASTTIAGGPSEQYF. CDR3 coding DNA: TGTGCCAGCACGACGATAGCGGGGGGGCCCTCCGAGCAGTACTTC.

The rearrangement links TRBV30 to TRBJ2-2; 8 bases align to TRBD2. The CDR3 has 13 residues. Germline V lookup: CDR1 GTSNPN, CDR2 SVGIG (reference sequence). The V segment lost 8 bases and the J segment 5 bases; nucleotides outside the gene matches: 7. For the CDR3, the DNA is TGTGCCCGTCTAGCGGGCAGGACCGGGGAGCTGTTTTTT. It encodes CARLAGRTGELFF. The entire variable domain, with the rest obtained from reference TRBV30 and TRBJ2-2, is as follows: SQTIHQWPATLVQPVGSPLSLECTVEGTSNPNLYWYRQAAGRGLQLLFYSVGIGQISSEVPQNLSASRPQDRQFILSSKKLLLSDSGFYLCARLAGRTGELFFGEGSRLTVL.